A selection of T cell receptor beta chains follows, all from one sample in a study of cytomegalovirus exposure and HLA in healthy donors. This table comes from immunoSEQ multiplex PCR, and its TCRdb copy is limited to in-frame clones, with some not included. Among roughly 93,000 clones listed, more than 60% were seen once. Sequencing used PBMCs. The receptor set was obtained from a man aged 18 to 29 in good health and CMV-seropositive. Each CDR3 is given with its conserved first and last residue. Each record gives: D gene, J gene, V gene, CDR3 length, clone size, CDR3 DNA, CDR3 protein. D genes are given only for firm matches. Size is omitted from some rows. Given values are once, few, many or a class for expanded clones.

>TRBD1|TRBJ1-2|TRBV18|15|few
TGTGCCAGCTCAGCTCCGGGACAGGGGGCCTATGGCTACACCTTC
CASSAPGQGAYGYTF
>TRBD1|TRBJ1-6|TRBV10-2|17|-
TGCGCCAGCAGGGGCCTCGGGACAGAGCCCTATAATTCACCCCTCCACTTT
CASRGLGTEPYNSPLHF
>TRBD1|TRBJ1-1|TRBV6-1|12|-
TGTGCCACAGGACAGGGGCGACCTGAAGCTTTCTTT
CATGQGRPEAFF
>TRBD2|TRBJ2-1|TRBV7-9|19|-
TGTGCCAGCAGCTTGGGACTAGCGGGGGGACAGAGCTCCTACAATGAGCAGTTCTTC
CASSLGLAGGQSSYNEQFF
>-|TRBJ1-2|TRBV2|19|few
TGTGCCAGCAGTGAAGCGCTGAAGTGGACAGCGTGGTATAACTATGGCTACACCTTC
CASSEALKWTAWYNYGYTF
>TRBD1|TRBJ1-1|TRBV30|16|once
TGTGCCTGGAGAACAGGGGGCGCTGACATGAACACTGAAGCTTTCTTT
CAWRTGGADMNTEAFF
>-|TRBJ2-5|TRBV27|14|-
TGTGCCAGCAGCGGGACACCGTACCAAGAGACCCAGTACTTC
CASSGTPYQETQYF
>-|TRBJ1-2|TRBV28|14|-
TGTGCCAGCAGTTTATTGCACGGGGAGGATGGCTACACCTTC
CASSLLHGEDGYTF
>-|TRBJ1-1|TRBV6-1|12|few
TGTGCCAGCAGTGACTCGGGGGGGACCGCTTTCTTT
CASSDSGGTAFF
>-|TRBJ2-7|TRBV5-1|14|-
TGCGCCAGCAGCTTGGGGACATCAAACTACGAGCAGTACTTC
CASSLGTSNYEQYF
>-|TRBJ2-7|TRBV5-1|13|-
TGCGCCAGCAGCTTGGTTACAGGGCGGCAGCAGTACTTC
CASSLVTGRQQYF
>TRBD1|TRBJ1-3|TRBV7-2|16|-
TGTGCCAGCAGCTTAAGGGGGACAGGAACTGGAAACACCATATATTTT
CASSLRGTGTGNTIYF
>-|TRBJ2-7|TRBV5-6|13|-
TGTGCCAGCAGCCGGGACACCCCCTACGAGCAGTACTTC
CASSRDTPYEQYF
>TRBD1|TRBJ1-1|TRBV7-6|14|-
TGTGCCAGCAGCATCGGGACAGGGGACACTGAAGCTTTCTTT
CASSIGTGDTEAFF
>-|TRBJ1-6|TRBV11-1|15|-
TGTGCCAGCAGCTTAGTCTCGGGTGACAATTCACCCCTCCACTTT
CASSLVSGDNSPLHF
>-|TRBJ1-1|TRBV18|15|-
TGTGCCAGCTCACCACCAACTCAAACCAACACTGAAGCTTTCTTT
CASSPPTQTNTEAFF
>-|TRBJ1-2|TRBV19|10|-
TGTGCCAGTAGATCCTTTGGCTACACCTTC
CASRSFGYTF
>-|TRBJ2-3|TRBV25-1|14|few
TGTGCCAGCAGTGAGTGGGGGACAACAGATACGCAGTATTTT
CASSEWGTTDTQYF
>-|TRBJ2-7|TRBV27|12|-
TGTGCCAGCAGTAGAACAGGGTCCGAGCAGTACTTC
CASSRTGSEQYF
>TRBD1|TRBJ2-5|TRBV23-1|18|-
TGCGCCAGCAGTCATAGGGATTGCGGGACAGGGGCAACAGAGACCCAGTACTTC
CASSHRDCGTGATETQYF
>-|TRBJ2-7|TRBV19|14|-
TGTGCCAGTAGTATTGGTAGGACAGCCTACGAGCAGTACTTC
CASSIGRTAYEQYF
>TRBD1|TRBJ2-7|TRBV27|15|-
TGTGCCAGCAGTTACTACGGTGGGACAGCTGGCGAGCAGTACTTC
CASSYYGGTAGEQYF
>TRBD2|TRBJ2-1|TRBV9|15|-
TGTGCCAGCAGCCCCAATAGCGGGGGGGCCCATGAGCAGTTCTTC
CASSPNSGGAHEQFF
>-|TRBJ1-5|TRBV7-2|13|-
TGTGCCAGCAGCTTCGGGTATAATCAGCCCCAGCATTTT
CASSFGYNQPQHF
>TRBD2|TRBJ2-3|TRBV5-1|18|few
TGCGCCAGCAGCTTGGTCATTACCCGCGGGGGTGGCACAGATACGCAGTATTTT
CASSLVITRGGGTDTQYF
>-|TRBJ2-7|TRBV6-5|14|-
TGTGCCAGCAGTCCCGGGACCAGCGGGCTCGAGCAGTACTTC
CASSPGTSGLEQYF
>TRBD2|TRBJ2-3|TRBV6-4|17|-
TGTGCCAGCAGTGACTCGCCGCTAGCGGGGGGCACAGATACGCAGTATTTT
CASSDSPLAGGTDTQYF
>-|TRBJ2-3|TRBV5-1|14|-
TGCGCCAGCAGCTTTTCCGGGGTGGCGAATACGCAGTATTTT
CASSFSGVANTQYF
>-|TRBJ1-2|TRBV19|11|-
TGTGCCGGTGGTTCTAACTATAGCTACACCTTC
CAGGSNYSYTF
>-|TRBJ2-2|TRBV29-1|11|few
TGCAGCGTTGCAGGGCCTGGGGAGCTGTTTTTT
CSVAGPGELFF
>TRBD1|TRBJ2-7|TRBV30|14|few
TGTGCCTGGAGTGTCGGGACAGGGGGTTACGAGCAGTACTTC
CAWSVGTGGYEQYF
>TRBD1|TRBJ2-7|TRBV27|15|-
TGTGCCAGCAGCCTCGACCCCCAGGGGGCGTACGAGCAGTACTTC
CASSLDPQGAYEQYF
>TRBD1|TRBJ1-5|TRBV19|15|-
TGTGCCAGTAGTCCCCGGACAGGGGGCGTTCAGCCCCAGCATTTT
CASSPRTGGVQPQHF
>TRBD1|TRBJ2-5|TRBV29-1|15|-
TGCAGCGTTGGGGCCGGGACAGGGGACCAAGAGACCCAGTACTTC
CSVGAGTGDQETQYF
>-|TRBJ1-5|TRBV7-2|18|-
TGTGCCAGCAGCTTAGGGTACCGAGGACTCGGGGGCAATCAGCCCCAGCATTTT
CASSLGYRGLGGNQPQHF
>-|TRBJ2-3|TRBV4-2|15|-
TGTGCCAGCAGCCAGAGGACGGGGGGCACAGATACGCAGTATTTT
CASSQRTGGTDTQYF
>TRBD2|TRBJ2-2|TRBV7-7|14|-
TGTGCCAGCAGCTTCAAGCGGGGAACCGGGGAGCTGTTTTTT
CASSFKRGTGELFF
>-|TRBJ1-6|TRBV5-1|13|-
TGCGCCAGCAGCTTGGATCGTTATTCACCCCTCCACTTT
CASSLDRYSPLHF
>TRBD1|TRBJ1-1|TRBV9|16|-
TGTGCCAGCAGCGAAACTACAGGGGGGGAGGAGAGTGAAGCTTTCTTT
CASSETTGGEESEAFF
>-|TRBJ2-4|TRBV6-1|11|few
TGTGCCAGCACGACTGGGAACATTCAGTACTTC
CASTTGNIQYF
>TRBD2|TRBJ2-1|TRBV11-2|16|-
TGTGCCAGCAGGCCCTCTAGCGGGGCCCCGAGCGATGAGCAGTTCTTC
CASRPSSGAPSDEQFF
>-|TRBJ1-1|TRBV2|15|-
TGTGCCAGCAGTGGAACCTTTACAGGAATAGCTGAAGCTTTCTTT
CASSGTFTGIAEAFF
>TRBD1|TRBJ2-5|TRBV6-5|15|-
TGTGCCAGCAGTTTCCGGACAGGGTACCAAGAGACCCAGTACTTC
CASSFRTGYQETQYF
>TRBD1|TRBJ2-5|TRBV5-1|14|-
TGCGCCAGCAGCTCGACAGGGATGGGAGAGACCCAGTACTTC
CASSSTGMGETQYF
>TRBD1|TRBJ2-6|TRBV4-1|18|-
TGCGCCAGCAGCCAAGACCCGGGACAGTTTGATGGGGCCAACGTCCTGACTTTC
CASSQDPGQFDGANVLTF
>-|TRBJ1-1|TRBV5-4|15|-
TGTGCCAGCAGCCCGGGCCCTGACAGCTACACTGAAGCTTTCTTT
CASSPGPDSYTEAFF
>TRBD1|TRBJ2-3|TRBV7-9|14|-
TGTGCCAGCAACCCAGACGACTACGGGACAGGCCAGTATTTT
CASNPDDYGTGQYF
>TRBD1|TRBJ2-6|TRBV7-6|16|-
TGTGCCAGCAGCTTCGACAGGGGCTCCGGGGCCAACGTCCTGACTTTC
CASSFDRGSGANVLTF
>TRBD1|TRBJ1-1|TRBV28|14|-
TGTGCCAGCAGTTCGGACAGGCGGAACACTGAAGCTTTCTTT
CASSSDRRNTEAFF
>-|TRBJ2-2|TRBV9|15|once
TGTGCCAGCAGCGAAACCGGGACTCTGTCCGGGGAGCTGTTTTTT
CASSETGTLSGELFF
>TRBD2|TRBJ2-1|TRBV15|19|-
TGTGCCACCAGCATAGGTGGGACTAGCGGGGGTCGCTCCTACAATGAGCAGTTCTTC
CATSIGGTSGGRSYNEQFF
>-|TRBJ2-6|TRBV5-1|19|-
TGCGCCAGCAGCTTGGGATCTGGCGGATCCCTCTCTGGGGCCAACGTCCTGACTTTC
CASSLGSGGSLSGANVLTF
>-|TRBJ1-3|TRBV7-3|11|-
TGTGCCAGCAGCCCCCCAGGGACCATATATTTT
CASSPPGTIYF
>-|TRBJ1-5|TRBV18|15|-
TGTGCCAGCTCAACTCGGGTCTCCGAAGCGGAGCCCCAGCATTTT
CASSTRVSEAEPQHF
>TRBD2|TRBJ2-7|TRBV4-1|15|-
TGCGCCAGCAGCCCTAGCGGGGGGAAAACCTACGAGCAGTACTTC
CASSPSGGKTYEQYF
>-|TRBJ2-7|TRBV27|18|-
TGTGCCAGCAGTTTCTCCTCGGACAGCCGCCTAAAAAACTACGAGCAGTACTTC
CASSFSSDSRLKNYEQYF
>TRBD1|TRBJ1-4|TRBV2|13|-
TGTGCCAGCAGTCAGGGGGCTAGTGAAAAACTGTTTTTT
CASSQGASEKLFF